This paragraph reports one TCR beta chain. The table lists this clone with a count of one. What antigen it recognizes has not been identified. There are no base qualities to consult, and no much larger clone falls within one base. The CDR3 regions of human TCRbeta chains were analyzed by immunosequencing. Per the authors' processing: Repertoire TCRs were matched against a reference library of SARS-CoV-2-specific TCRs generated with the MIRA antigen-specificity platform. Breadth was defined as the fraction of unique TCRs that were SARS-CoV-2-associated. Depth was defined as the fraction of total T cells that were SARS-CoV-2-associated. Each spike-specific TCR was assigned to its reactive spike region and to a CD4 or CD8 class using the MIRA data. Log10-transformed breadth and depth values were compared by one-way ANOVA with Sidak's multiple comparisons tests. This immuneACCESS table, as held by TCRdb, lists in-frame sequences with V and J called but not all clones. Of the missing ones, under half trace to an unresolved V gene in checked studies; the others have no known cause. The V and J calls and clone size are taken from that table; D and trimming were inferred from the DNA. For this sample the table gives over 110,000 clones, of which 85% to 95% were detected only once. The ten largest clones represent around 5.4% of the sample.

These data are taken from a study of T cell responses to AZD1222 COVID-19 vaccine (dated by TCRdb to the early 2020s). About the study as a whole: AZD1222 recipients with second doses at about 4 weeks or about 12 weeks were pooled, because spike-specific TCR depth and breadth did not differ between schedules. TCR sequencing covered over 230 trial participants: 207 given two doses of AZD1222 and some 25 given two doses of MenACWY control vaccine. Trial participants were enrolled into age subgroups of 18-55, 56-69 and 70-plus years, which contained about 160, 30 and 59 TCR-sequenced participants, respectively.

The time point label corresponds to: baseline before first vaccination. Samples from vaccinated people were obtained from the UK trials COV001 and COV002, which included a single-blind randomized controlled phase 2/3 trial of AZD1222 (ChAdOx1 nCoV-19) in healthy adults. For TCRbeta chain sequencing, PBMC samples from trial participants were taken at day 0 and at day 28 after the second dose. The investigation overall reported the following: Only five to seven AZD1222 recipients were SARS-CoV-2 seropositive at baseline, limiting conclusions about previously exposed vaccinees. No day 14 peak-response samples were available, so repertoires were characterized only after the peak T cell response. After two AZD1222 doses, spike-specific TCR breadth and depth were significantly higher than at day 0 and than in MenACWY recipients. Reportedly, close to half of the unique spike-specific TCRs recognized epitopes lying outside the regions that are mutated in the B.1.351 and B.1.1.7 variants. Vaccine-associated CD4 TCRs spanned the whole spike protein, with dominant responses in regions 160-218 and 743-854. The 56-69-year group was small, and its depth increase did not reach significance, likely because of low power. Participants were mostly white British, with more females than males. The authors suggested clonal diversity may have been underestimated.

The germline V gene specifies SGHTA as CDR1 and FQGNSA as CDR2. CDR3 length: 14 amino acids, cysteine to phenylalanine. The sequence is cut down to CDR3 DNA, 42 bases in frame from base 1. At the junction V is shortened by 5 bases and J by 2 bases; bases outside the gene matches: 5. The rearrangement joined TRBV7-2 to TRBJ2-7; the junction holds 8 bases that match TRBD2. The input for sequencing was peripheral blood, taken on day 0 of AZD1222 vaccination. The TCR sequence derives from an adult in good health. The CDR3 has the sequence CASSPRGDTYEQYF. The DNA sequence is TGTGCCAGCAGCCCGCGGGGGGACACCTACGAGCAGTACTTC.